The 6 T cell receptor beta chains in this list originate from one sample, sequenced in a study of CD8+CD57+ T cells in acquired aplastic anemia. Genomic DNA, the template, was used for profiling of the TCR beta VDJ and CDR3. TCRdb independently ran MiXCR on the reads; one entry per CDR3 protein. The repertoire holds 200,000 to 250,000 distinct CDR3 sequences, with around 50% as singletons. Patients who underwent sequencing had shown CD8+CD57+ cell expansion by flow cytometry. The sequencing input was sorted CD4+, CD8+, or CD8+CD57+ T cells (not recorded which) from PBMCs. Receptors were obtained from a human donor with aplastic anemia.

J is TRBJ2-1 and V is TRBV10-1; no definite D call. This CDR3 has 11 residues. The germline V and J ends were trimmed by 0 bases and 8 bases, with 2 bases remaining between them. Germline V CDR1 and CDR2: WNHNN, SYGVQD (reference sequence). CDR3 region: CASSESDEQFF. The CDR3 region has the DNA TGCGCCAGCAGTGAGTCGGATGAGCAGTTCTTC.

The sample holds many counts of this clonotype. This sequence joins TRBV7-9 and TRBJ2-7; D is undetermined. V was cut by 0 bases and J by 7 bases, with 10 bases left in between. Germline V gives CDR1 SEHNR, CDR2 FQNEAQ (reference sequence). This CDR3 has 13 amino acids. The CDR3 DNA sequence: TGTGCCAGCAGCTTAGCCCTTAGTAAGGAGCAGTACTTC. It yields the protein CASSLALSKEQYF.

Of note for this clonotype: With a much larger clone just one base away, this may be a read error. The chain is built from TRBV6-5 and TRBJ1-5, with D possibly matching TRBD1 (5 bases). The V gene lost 0 bases and the J gene lost 9 bases, with 15 bases spanning the gap. CDR3 size: 15 residues. Germline V gene data show CDR1 as MNHEY and CDR2 as SVGAGI. The CDR3 DNA reads as TGTGCCAGCAGTTACTCGGGGGGGATGGATCGGCCCCAGCATTTT. Translating gives CASSYSGGMDRPQHF.

This clonotype was counted many times. J is TRBJ2-7 and V is TRBV15; 8 bases map to TRBD1. Per the germline V gene, CDR1 is LNHNV and CDR2 is YYDKDF (reference sequence). Losses at the gene ends were 3 bases for V and 5 bases for J; bases not matched to a gene: 6. CDR3 length equals 14 residues. For the CDR3, the DNA is TGTGCCACCAGCAGGGAACAGGGGGTCCACGAGCAGTACTTC. Translating gives CATSREQGVHEQYF.

V gene TRBV15 combines with J gene TRBJ2-1; TRBD1 matches at 9 bases. V dropped 0 bases and J dropped 5; count of bases not matched to a gene: 2. Germline assignment: CDR1 LNHNV and CDR2 YYDKDF (reference sequence). The CDR3 runs 15 residues. CDR3 DNA: TGTGCCACCAGCAGAGAGGGACAGGGAGACAATGAGCAGTTCTTC. Translated, it gives CATSREGQGDNEQFF.

This clonotype has a count of ten or more. The chain employs TRBV6-6 and TRBJ2-5, with a weak D call TRBD2 (5 bases). Per germline, CDR1 MNHNY and CDR2 SVGAGI (reference sequence). Trimming removed 2 bases at V and 5 bases at J, with 15 bases between. The CDR3 covers 15 residues. This CDR3 is CASSYPTGMGETQYF. In nucleotides, the CDR3 is TGTGCCAGCAGTTACCCGACGGGGATGGGTGAGACCCAGTACTTC.